Listed below are T cell receptor beta chains from one sample, sequenced in a study of T cells in Graves' hyperthyroidism and ophthalmopathy. MiXCR was run by TCRdb on the multiplex PCR reads, yielding one entry per CDR3 protein. The repertoire holds roughly 600,000 distinct CDR3 sequences, with about 14% as singletons. The sample comprised blood. The receptors were gathered from a woman in her forties or fifties with Graves' ophthalmopathy. CDR3s include the opening cysteine and the closing phenylalanine or tryptophan.

V: TRBV6-1
J: TRBJ2-7
length: 15
CDR3: CASRGGVFPAYEQYF

V: TRBV6-1
J: TRBJ2-2
length: 16
CDR3: CASSDPGQEYTGELFF

V: TRBV6-1
J: TRBJ2-2
length: 15
CDR3: CASTQGQGNTGELFF

V: TRBV20-1
J: TRBJ1-5
length: 13
CDR3: CSASSGGDQPQHF

V: TRBV28
J: TRBJ2-7
length: 12
CDR3: CATHQRGDEQYF

V: TRBV6-1
J: TRBJ1-6
length: 15
CDR3: CASGATSAYNSPLHF

V: TRBV28
J: TRBJ1-6
length: 15
CDR3: CASMGGAGNNSPLHF

V: TRBV7-9
J: TRBJ1-1
length: 14
CDR3: CASSLVPGPREAFF

V: TRBV6-6
J: TRBJ1-1
length: 15
CDR3: CASSSSVGMNTEAFF

V: TRBV7-9
J: TRBJ2-7
length: 13
CDR3: CASNPGSTYEQYF

V: TRBV2
J: TRBJ1-4
length: 15
CDR3: CASTQGEATNEKLFF

V: TRBV10-3
J: TRBJ1-2
length: 16
CDR3: CAISESIMGTNYGYTF

V: TRBV25-1
J: TRBJ2-5
length: 17
CDR3: CASSALSNMIGQETQYF

V: TRBV20-1
J: TRBJ1-5
length: 14
CDR3: CSARGGTGSQPQHF

V: TRBV11-3
J: TRBJ1-3
length: 15
CDR3: CASSPRRASGNTIYF

V: TRBV15
J: TRBJ2-5
length: 16
CDR3: CATSSLMIAVRETQYF

V: TRBV2
J: TRBJ2-5
length: 17
CDR3: CASSQRTSGEYQETQYF

V: TRBV24-1
J: TRBJ2-2
length: 15
CDR3: CATSVSSGRPGELFF

V: TRBV7-9
J: TRBJ2-7
length: 12
CDR3: CASSPWGNEQYF